The rows below give T cell receptor beta chains drawn from one sample of a study of cytomegalovirus exposure and HLA in healthy donors. TCRdb's copy holds only in-frame clones and misses some; the assay was immunoSEQ multiplex PCR. The repertoire consists of about 140,000 clones, with approximately 80% occurring once and the leading ten covering 5.1%. Material: PBMCs. These receptors were obtained from a male donor in good health and CMV-seronegative. Each CDR3 is given with its conserved first and last residue. A D gene is named only where the DNA matches it firmly. Size values are once, few and many counts, or a class for expanded clones, and some rows have none.

NA	TRBJ1-6	TRBV6-5	NA	TGTGCCAGCAGCGGGGTCCTCGGCGGGAATTCACCCCTCCACTTT	CASSGVLGGNSPLHF
NA	TRBJ2-7	TRBV5-6	NA	TGTGCCAGCAGCCCGGACCCAGGGATCTACGAGCAGTACTTC	CASSPDPGIYEQYF
few	TRBJ1-1	TRBV5-1	NA	TGCGCCAGCAGCTTGGGGGCAATGAACACTGAAGCTTTCTTT	CASSLGAMNTEAFF
NA	TRBJ1-1	TRBV2	TRBD1	TGTGCCAGCAGTGTGGAGACAGGGGAAACTGAAGCTTTCTTT	CASSVETGETEAFF
once	TRBJ1-6	TRBV27	TRBD1	TGTGCCAGCAGCGCCGAGGGACAGGGGGCACACGGACCCCTCCACTTT	CASSAEGQGAHGPLHF
NA	TRBJ2-1	TRBV11-2	NA	TGTGCCAGCAGATACACAGGGTTCAATGAGCAGTTCTTC	CASRYTGFNEQFF
NA	TRBJ1-3	TRBV15	NA	TGTGCCACCAGCAGAGATCAGGTTGGGGCTCCTGGAAACACCATATATTTT	CATSRDQVGAPGNTIYF
NA	TRBJ2-7	TRBV28	NA	TGTGCCAGCAGTTCCCCCCGGGATCCCCTCGAGCAGTACTTC	CASSSPRDPLEQYF
NA	TRBJ2-1	TRBV30	NA	TGTGCCTGGAGCCCAGACTTTTCCCCCTACAATGAGCAGTTCTTC	CAWSPDFSPYNEQFF
NA	TRBJ2-5	TRBV5-1	NA	TGCGCCAGCAGCTCTAAGGAGACCCAGTACTTC	CASSSKETQYF
few	TRBJ2-1	TRBV19	NA	TGTGCCAGTAGTCCCAGGGGTTACAATGAGCAGTTCTTC	CASSPRGYNEQFF
NA	TRBJ1-5	TRBV2	NA	TGTGCCAGCAGCGGGGGGGATCGCAATCAGCCCCAGCATTTT	CASSGGDRNQPQHF
NA	TRBJ1-2	TRBV5-6	TRBD1	TGTGCCAGCAGCTCGGGACAGCTCTATGGCTACACCTTC	CASSSGQLYGYTF
NA	TRBJ1-3	TRBV6-5	NA	TGTGCCAGCAGTTACTCAAAACGGGCTGGAAACACCATATATTTT	CASSYSKRAGNTIYF
once	TRBJ2-1	TRBV7-2	TRBD2	TGTGCCAGCAGACCACCCGGGACTAGCCCCCTCTCACAGTTCTTC	CASRPPGTSPLSQFF
NA	TRBJ1-5	TRBV6-1	NA	TGTGCCAGCAATCTCGCCTCCGCTACCAATCAGCCCCAGCATTTT	CASNLASATNQPQHF
NA	TRBJ1-2	TRBV5-1	NA	TGCGCCAGCAGCTTGGGTACAGGGTTTGCAACCTTC	CASSLGTGFATF
NA	TRBJ1-5	TRBV27	TRBD1	TGTGCCAGCAGCCGGGACAGGGATCAGCCCCAGCATTTT	CASSRDRDQPQHF
NA	TRBJ1-2	TRBV4-1	NA	TGCGCCAGCAGCCAACAACAGGGATACTATGGCTACACCTTC	CASSQQQGYYGYTF
NA	TRBJ2-1	TRBV11-2	NA	TGTGCCAGCAGCTGGTCGACAGGCTACAATGAGCAGTTCTTC	CASSWSTGYNEQFF
NA	TRBJ2-1	TRBV7-9	TRBD2	TGTGCCAGCAGCCCTCGGGTAGCGGGGGAGCAGTTCTTC	CASSPRVAGEQFF
NA	TRBJ1-1	TRBV30	NA	TGTGCCTGGAAACCGGACGGGGGGTACACTGAAGCTTTCTTT	CAWKPDGGYTEAFF
NA	TRBJ1-5	TRBV9	NA	TGTGCCAGCAGCCCCGCGCCGACGGGAGATCAGCCCCAGCATTTT	CASSPAPTGDQPQHF
NA	TRBJ2-1	TRBV30	TRBD2	TGTGCCTGGAGTCAAGGACTAGCGGGGGGACTGTACAATGAGCAGTTCTTC	CAWSQGLAGGLYNEQFF
NA	TRBJ2-2	TRBV7-8	NA	TGTGCCAGCAGCTCACGAGAAGGGGCCGGGGAGCTGTTTTTT	CASSSREGAGELFF
NA	TRBJ1-2	TRBV6-6	TRBD1	TGTGCCAGCAGTTACTCGGGGGCAGGGGGCTATGGCTACACCTTC	CASSYSGAGGYGYTF